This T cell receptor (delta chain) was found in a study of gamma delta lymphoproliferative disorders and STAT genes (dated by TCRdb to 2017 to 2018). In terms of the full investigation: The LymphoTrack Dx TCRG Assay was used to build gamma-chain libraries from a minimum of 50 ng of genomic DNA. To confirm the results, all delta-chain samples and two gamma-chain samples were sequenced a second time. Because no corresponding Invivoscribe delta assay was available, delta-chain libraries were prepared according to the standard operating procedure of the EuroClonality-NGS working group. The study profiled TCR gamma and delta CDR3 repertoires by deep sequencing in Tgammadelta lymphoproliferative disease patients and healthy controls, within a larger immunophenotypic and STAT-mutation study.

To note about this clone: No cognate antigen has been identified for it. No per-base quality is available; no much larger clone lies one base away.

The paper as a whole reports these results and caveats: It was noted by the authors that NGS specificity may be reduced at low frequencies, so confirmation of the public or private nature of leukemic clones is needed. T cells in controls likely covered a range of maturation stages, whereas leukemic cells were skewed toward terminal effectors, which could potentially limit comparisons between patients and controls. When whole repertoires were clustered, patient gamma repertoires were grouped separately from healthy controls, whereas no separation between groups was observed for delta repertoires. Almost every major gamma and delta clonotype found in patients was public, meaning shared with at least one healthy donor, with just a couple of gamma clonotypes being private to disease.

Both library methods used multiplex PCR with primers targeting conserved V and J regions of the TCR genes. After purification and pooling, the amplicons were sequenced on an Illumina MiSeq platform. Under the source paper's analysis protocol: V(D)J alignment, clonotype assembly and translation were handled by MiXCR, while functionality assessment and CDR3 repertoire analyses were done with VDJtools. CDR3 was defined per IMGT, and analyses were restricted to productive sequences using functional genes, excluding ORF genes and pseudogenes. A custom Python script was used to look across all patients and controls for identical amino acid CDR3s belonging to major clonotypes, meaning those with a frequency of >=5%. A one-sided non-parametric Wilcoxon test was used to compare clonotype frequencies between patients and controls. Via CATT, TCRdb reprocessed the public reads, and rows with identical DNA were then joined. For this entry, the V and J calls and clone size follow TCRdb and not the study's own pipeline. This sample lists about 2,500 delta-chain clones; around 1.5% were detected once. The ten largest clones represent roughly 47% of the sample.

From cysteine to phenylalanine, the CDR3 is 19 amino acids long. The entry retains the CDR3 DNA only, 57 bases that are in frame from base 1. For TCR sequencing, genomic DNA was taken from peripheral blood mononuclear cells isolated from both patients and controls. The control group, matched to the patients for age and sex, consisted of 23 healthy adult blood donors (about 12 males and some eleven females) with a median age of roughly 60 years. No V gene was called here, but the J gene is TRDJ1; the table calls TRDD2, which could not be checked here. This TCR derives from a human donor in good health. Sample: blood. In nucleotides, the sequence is TGTGCTTCATTGTGCCTTCCTACGAAGGGCTGGGCAGAAACCGATAAACTCATCTTT. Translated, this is CASLCLPTKGWAETDKLIF.